This T cell receptor beta chain originates from a study of cytomegalovirus exposure and HLA in healthy donors. Whole-study findings and limits: TRBV6-2, TRBV6-3 and other indistinguishable V segments were excluded. Common viral pathogens (according to a later analysis) appeared linked to several of the most significant clusters.

This CDR3 has 15 residues. V was pared by 3 bases and J by 5 bases, with 5 bases of the junction left unmatched. Germline V gives CDR1 MGHDK, CDR2 SYGVNS. The PCR made use of 60 Vbeta and 13 Jbeta primers. The assay was immunoSEQ multiplex PCR, and TCRdb's table has in-frame clones only and misses some. The sample holds approximately 150,000 clones, around 86% seen once. As concerns this clone: The antigen is not known.

At sampling all donors were nominally healthy, likely with unrecorded immune exposures. The chain carries TRBV25-1 and TRBJ2-2; 8 bases match TRBD2. The sample comprised PBMCs. This TCR came from a man aged 45 to 65 in good health and CMV-seropositive. CDR3 DNA sequence: TGTGCCAGCAGTGACCCCCGGGGGGGGACCGGGGAGCTGTTTTTT. This sequence encodes CASSDPRGGTGELFF.